These 26 T cell receptor beta chains were all obtained from the same sample, sequenced in a study of blood T cell repertoires in COVID-19 (dated by TCRdb to the early 2020s). The protocol used for the library was the immunoSEQ multiplex PCR assay. In its TCRdb copy, this immuneACCESS table keeps in-frame sequences only and misses some clones. Where compared with another copy, unresolved V genes explain less than half of these, and the others have no known cause. The sample table lists fewer than 400,000 clones, approximately 87% of them with a count of one. Jointly, the top ten make up under 3% of the sample. The specimen sequenced was peripheral blood. Source of these receptors: a woman under 40 with COVID-19, enrolled during active disease.

The rearrangement links TRBV29-1 to TRBJ1-3, with D hard to call. Germline CDR1 and CDR2: SQVTM and ANQGSEA. V lost 4 bases and J lost 2, with 6 bases in between. The CDR3 has 12 residues. The CDR3 region has the DNA TGCAGCGTTGCCCAGGCTGGAAACACCATATATTTT. Protein sequence: CSVAQAGNTIYF.

The chain links TRBV15 to TRBJ1-2; 8 bases agree with TRBD1. The CDR3 is 15 amino acids. V lost 2 bases to trimming and J lost 1 base; unmatched junction nucleotides: 3. The germline V gene has CDR1 LNHNV and CDR2 YYDKDF (reference sequence). The CDR3 reads CATSRLQGDNYGYTF. DNA for the CDR3: TGTGCCACCAGCAGATTACAGGGGGATAACTATGGCTACACCTTC.

This clone has a single count. V usage is TRBV6-4 and J usage is TRBJ1-1; possible D gene TRBD1, 5 bases. CDR1 MRHNA and CDR2 SNTAGT come from the germline V gene. CDR3 length: 13 residues. The V gene lost 6 bases and the J gene lost 0 bases, with 8 bases spanning the gap. The CDR3 coding sequence is TGTGCCAGCAGGAGGACACTGAACACTGAAGCTTTCTTT. Its translation is CASRRTLNTEAFF.

The rearrangement links TRBV20-1 to TRBJ2-1; TRBD2 aligns across 12 bases. V lost 3 bases to trimming and J lost 4 bases; unmatched junction nucleotides: 4. The germline V gene has CDR1 DFQATT and CDR2 SNEGSKA (reference sequence). This CDR3 is 15 amino acids long. This CDR3 is CSASSGLAGYNEQFF. CDR3 DNA sequence: TGCAGTGCTAGTAGCGGACTAGCGGGGTACAATGAGCAGTTCTTC.

This sequence joins TRBV19 and TRBJ1-1, with D possibly matching TRBD1 (5 bases). The germline CDR1 and CDR2 sequences are LNHDA and SQIVND (reference sequence). Between the trimmed V and J ends, which lost 1 base and 6 bases, there was a span of 15 bases. The CDR3 length is 15 residues. The CDR3 coding sequence is TGTGCCAGTAGTATAGGAGCAGGGAGGTACTCTGAAGCTTTCTTT. This encodes CASSIGAGRYSEAFF. The full variable domain, its missing parts supplied by reference TRBV19 and TRBJ1-1, is DGGITQSPKYLFRKEGQNVTLSCEQNLNHDAMYWYRQDPGQGLRLIYYSQIVNDFQKGDIAEGYSVSREKKESFPLTVTSAQKNPTAFYLCASSIGAGRYSEAFFGQGTRLTVV.

This chain links TRBV19 with TRBJ1-5, with TRBD1 as a possible D gene (5 bases). Trimming shortened V by 6 bases and J by 2 bases, and 17 bases separated the two germline ends. CDR3 length: 16 amino acids. Looked up from germline, CDR1 is LNHDA and CDR2 is SQIVND (reference sequence). The CDR3 loop is CASSPRGIGGNQPQHF. The CDR3 DNA sequence: TGTGCCAGTAGCCCCCGGGGGATTGGGGGCAATCAGCCCCAGCATTTT.

The V call is TRBV7-9, the J call TRBJ1-2, with TRBD1 matching 9 bases. The trim removed 1 base at V and 5 bases at J, leaving 2 bases unmatched. This CDR3 has 14 amino acids. The germline gives CDR1 SEHNR, CDR2 FQNEAQ (reference sequence). The CDR3 is CASSLGGTGYGYTF. For the CDR3, the DNA is TGTGCCAGCAGCTTAGGGGGGACAGGGTATGGCTACACCTTC.

The chain uses TRBV7-9 and TRBJ1-2; 9 bases match TRBD1. The length of the CDR3 is 14 residues. Trimming at V came to 5 bases and at J to 7 bases, leaving 8 bases not matched to a gene. The germline V gene encodes CDR1 SEHNR and CDR2 FQNEAQ (reference sequence). This CDR3 reads CASSTDRGVSGYTF. Written as DNA, the CDR3 is TGTGCCAGCAGCACAGACAGGGGGGTCAGTGGCTACACCTTC.

This clone was picked up a small number of times. The CDR3, as DNA: TGTGCCAGCAGCACGTCCAGGGGTAGGGGCACTGAAGCTTTCTTT. It translates to CASSTSRGRGTEAFF. The chain joins TRBV7-8 to TRBJ1-1, with a tentative D call TRBD1 (6 bases). The CDR3 length is 15 residues. V lost 5 bases and J 4 bases, leaving 17 bases between the germline ends. Germline lookup yields CDR1 SGHVS and CDR2 FQNEAQ. The variable domain in full, completed from reference TRBV7-8 and TRBJ1-1, reads GAGVSQSPRYKVAKRGQDVALRCDPISGHVSLFWYQQALGQGPEFLTYFQNEAQLDKSGLPSDRFFAERPEGSVSTLKIQRTQQEDSAVYLCASSTSRGRGTEAFFGQGTRLTVV.

V is TRBV9 and J is TRBJ2-3; TRBD2 is a possible D gene (6 bases). V was clipped by 0 bases and J by 6 bases, with 20 bases between them. CDR1 and CDR2 from the germline V gene are SGDLS and YYNGEE. There are 17 residues in the CDR3. The CDR3: CASSVDLGREVWDTQYF. CDR3 nucleotide sequence: TGTGCCAGCAGCGTAGATCTAGGCAGGGAGGTGTGGGATACGCAGTATTTT.

The V and J genes are TRBV3-1 (or the pseudogene TRBV3-2) and TRBJ1-3, with D uncertain. Germline values: CDR1 LGHDT, CDR2 YNNKEL (reference sequence). CDR3 length equals 12 residues. The V end lost 1 base, the J end lost 4 bases, and 2 bases lay between the germline ends. In DNA form, the CDR3 reads TGTGCCAGCAGCCAAGCAGGAAACACCATATATTTT. It translates to CASSQAGNTIYF.

The genes are TRBV12-3 or TRBV12-4 and TRBJ2-5; perhaps TRBD2 as D (7 bases). Trimming took off 1 base at V and 11 bases at J, with 14 bases between the two ends. CDR3 length: 13 residues. DNA for the CDR3: TGTGCCAGCAGTTTAGATGGGGGGGCGGAGCAGTACTTC. Translating it yields CASSLDGGAEQYF.

The V and J genes are TRBV14 and TRBJ1-1; 8 bases are a match to TRBD1. The ends lost 4 bases at V and 3 bases at J; junction bases unmatched: 13. This CDR3 region has 17 residues. The germline gives CDR1 SGHDN, CDR2 FVKESK. The CDR3 reads CASSLLGTGIDYTEAFF. The DNA for the CDR3 is TGTGCCAGCAGCCTTCTCGGGACAGGCATCGACTACACTGAAGCTTTCTTT.

The rearrangement joins TRBV7-9 to TRBJ2-1, with D maybe TRBD1 (5 bases). CDR1 and CDR2 (germline): SEHNR, FQNEAQ (reference sequence). Trimming shortened V by 6 bases and J by 0 bases, and 15 bases separated the two germline ends. There are 16 residues in the CDR3. CDR3 loop: CASRTDSSSSYNEQFF. DNA for the CDR3: TGTGCCAGCAGAACCGACAGCTCCTCCTCCTACAATGAGCAGTTCTTC.

The chain joins TRBV4-2 to TRBJ2-1, with D possibly matching TRBD2 (5 bases). CDR1 LGHNA and CDR2 YNFKEQ come from the germline V gene. The CDR3 length is 19 residues. The germline V and J ends were trimmed by 0 bases and 4 bases, with 22 bases remaining between them. Here the CDR3 DNA reads TGTGCCAGCAGCCAAGAAGGAAGGGCTGGACTTCTTTTGTACAATGAGCAGTTCTTC. It encodes CASSQEGRAGLLLYNEQFF.

The V call is TRBV7-7, the J call TRBJ2-5; 9 positions agree with TRBD2. The length of the CDR3 is 15 residues. With V trimmed by 0 bases and J by 2 bases, 1 base remained unmatched. Germline CDR1 reads SSHAT; CDR2 reads FNYEAQ (reference sequence). CDR3 DNA sequence: TGTGCCAGCAGCTTAGCTAGCGGGGGACAAGAGACCCAGTACTTC. Translating gives CASSLASGGQETQYF. The variable domain in full, completed from reference TRBV7-7 and TRBJ2-5, reads GAGVSQSPRYKVTKRGQDVTLRCDPISSHATLYWYQQALGQGPEFLTYFNYEAQPDKSGLPSDRFSAERPEGSISTLTIQRTEQRDSAMYRCASSLASGGQETQYFGPGTRLLVL.

This clone turned up a few times. The rearrangement uses TRBV9 and TRBJ1-4, with 9 bases lining up with TRBD1. This CDR3 is 16 amino acids long. Germline CDR1 and CDR2: SGDLS and YYNGEE. Unmatched junction bases numbered 8, after V lost 0 bases and J lost 8 bases. Here the CDR3 DNA reads TGTGCCAGCAGCGTAGAGGCTGGGACAGGGAACGAAAAACTGTTTTTT. It encodes CASSVEAGTGNEKLFF.

This clone was recorded once. This chain joins TRBV28 and TRBJ1-5, with D perhaps TRBD1 (6 bases). Trimming took off 3 bases at V and 1 base at J, with 16 bases between the two ends. Germline loops: CDR1 MDHEN, CDR2 SYDVKM. The CDR3 is made up of 17 amino acids. This CDR3 reads CASSFPGTPSSNQPQHF. In DNA form, the CDR3 reads TGTGCCAGCAGTTTTCCGGGGACACCGTCGAGCAATCAGCCCCAGCATTTT.

The chain is built from TRBV28 and TRBJ1-1; unclear D gene. The CDR3 covers 13 residues. V was shortened by 5 bases and J by 4 bases, with 11 bases between the two germline ends. Germline CDR1 is MDHEN and CDR2 is SYDVKM. DNA for the CDR3: TGTGCCAGCAGTCCTAGGTATTTCACTGAAGCTTTCTTT. As protein: CASSPRYFTEAFF.

The V gene is TRBV25-1, the J gene TRBJ2-7, with D perhaps TRBD1 (5 bases). V lost 1 base, J lost 4 bases, and 14 bases lay in between. Germline CDR1 MGHDK, CDR2 SYGVNS. There are 15 residues in the CDR3. CDR3 residues: CASSEFLAGIYEQYF. Here the CDR3 DNA reads TGTGCCAGCAGTGAATTTCTGGCAGGGATATACGAGCAGTACTTC.

In DNA form, the CDR3 reads TGTGCCAGCAGTTACGCGCCCCTCAGGCCGACTGAAGCTTTCTTT. Protein sequence: CASSYAPLRPTEAFF. The V and J genes are TRBV6-5 and TRBJ1-1, with D hard to call. Deletions cut 2 bases from V and 5 bases from J, with 15 bases between. Germline V gene data show CDR1 as MNHEY and CDR2 as SVGAGI. The CDR3 is made up of 15 amino acids.

The chain links TRBV5-1 to TRBJ2-2; 10 nucleotides line up with TRBD2. V was clipped by 0 bases and J by 6 bases; unmatched bases: 2. CDR3 length equals 15 residues. The germline gives CDR1 SGHRS, CDR2 YFSETQ. In nucleotides, the CDR3 is TGCGCCAGCAGCTTGGGTCTAGCGGGAGCCGGGGAGCTGTTTTTT. Amino acid sequence: CASSLGLAGAGELFF.

In this sample, this clone turned up once. The chain joins TRBV3-1 (or the pseudogene TRBV3-2) to TRBJ1-2; 10 nucleotides agree with TRBD1. The CDR3 loop spans 14 amino acids. V gave up 4 bases and J gave up 8 bases; unmatched junction bases: 7. Per the germline V gene, CDR1 is LGHDT and CDR2 is YNNKEL (reference sequence). The DNA of the CDR3 is TGTGCCAGCAGCCCCTCCGGGACAGGGGAAGGCTACACCTTC. Protein sequence: CASSPSGTGEGYTF.

This clone was recorded once. V gene TRBV11-2 combines with J gene TRBJ2-3, with TRBD2 matching over 12 bases. Losses at the gene ends were 1 base for V and 4 bases for J; bases not matched to a gene: 3. The CDR3 extends over 16 amino acids. Germline CDR1 and CDR2: SGHAT and FQNNGV. The CDR3 loop is CASSLGLAGVADTQYF. Written as DNA, the CDR3 is TGTGCCAGCAGCTTAGGACTAGCGGGAGTAGCAGATACGCAGTATTTT.

This clone occurred once. The V gene is TRBV18, the J gene TRBJ2-1; 9 bases match TRBD2. The germline V gene encodes CDR1 KGHSH and CDR2 LQKENI. The CDR3 covers 14 residues. Trimming cost V 3 bases and J 4 bases; bases outside gene matches: 1. Here the CDR3 reads CASSPGLAYNEQFF. The DNA of the CDR3 is TGTGCCAGCTCACCGGGACTAGCTTACAATGAGCAGTTCTTC. The whole variable domain, filled in from reference TRBV18 and TRBJ2-1, reads NAGVMQNPRHLVRRRGQEARLRCSPMKGHSHVYWYRQLPEEGLKFMVYLQKENIIDESGMPKERFSAEFPKEGPSILRIQQVVRGDSAAYFCASSPGLAYNEQFFGPGTRLTVL.

This sequence joins TRBV19 and TRBJ2-1; a weak D match, TRBD2 (6 bases). Trimming cost V 7 bases and J 2 bases, with 15 bases left between them. Germline CDR1 is LNHDA and CDR2 is SQIVND (reference sequence). This CDR3 is built from 15 residues. The DNA for the CDR3 is TGTGCCAGTATGGTGGGGGGAAACCCCTACAATGAGCAGTTCTTC. Its protein product is CASMVGGNPYNEQFF.